This TCR beta chain is drawn from a study of glioma-infiltrating T cells. Study-wide findings and caveats: Tissue and blood shared very few CDR3 sequences. Above-expected tissue-blood divergence occurred in all gliomas, most in low-grade ones.

This CDR3 spans 16 amino acids. Germline V gene sequence: CDR1 DFQATT, CDR2 SNEGSKA (reference sequence). J lost 3 bases, V lost 2 bases, and 6 bases had no gene match. This clonotype was detected ten times or more. Its specificity is not known. The iRepertoire nested amplicon-rescue multiplex PCR amplified TCR alpha and beta CDR3s from RNA. Via MiXCR, TCRdb re-called the multiplex PCR reads, giving one row per CDR3 protein. The profile shows 100,000 to 150,000 distinct CDR3 sequences, roughly a quarter of them singletons. Input material: glioma tissue, nonneoplastic brain tissue, or PBMCs (not recorded which). This TCR derives from a human donor with low-grade glioma or glioblastoma, undergoing nonglioma brain surgery, or in good health (not recorded which). V and J are TRBV20-1 and TRBJ2-1, with TRBD1 matching 11 bases. The CDR3 DNA reads as TGCAGTGCTAGATCAGGACAGGGGGCGAGCTACAATGAGCAGTTCTTC. Translation gives CSARSGQGASYNEQFF.